A single TCR beta chain is shown here with its context. Antigen unknown. This entry belongs to a study of monozygotic twins with cystic fibrosis. Study-wide points: J usage was most co-twin-similar in 8 of 16 pairs, V in 13.

Germline CDR1 MNHNY, CDR2 SVGAGI (reference sequence). The CDR3 spans 13 residues. V was cut by 6 bases and J by 7 bases, with 13 bases left in between. Sequenced by immunoSEQ multiplex PCR; TCRdb stores in-frame clones only, minus some. The sample includes around 35,000 clones, about 80% of them seen just once. The chain is built from TRBV6-6 and TRBJ1-5; TRBD1 is a possible D gene (5 bases). The sample consisted of blood. The sequence derives from a girl aged 2 to 10 with cystic fibrosis. The DNA of the CDR3 is TGTGCCAGCAGGCCCAGGGAAGGCCAGCCCCAGCATTTT. This encodes CASRPREGQPQHF.